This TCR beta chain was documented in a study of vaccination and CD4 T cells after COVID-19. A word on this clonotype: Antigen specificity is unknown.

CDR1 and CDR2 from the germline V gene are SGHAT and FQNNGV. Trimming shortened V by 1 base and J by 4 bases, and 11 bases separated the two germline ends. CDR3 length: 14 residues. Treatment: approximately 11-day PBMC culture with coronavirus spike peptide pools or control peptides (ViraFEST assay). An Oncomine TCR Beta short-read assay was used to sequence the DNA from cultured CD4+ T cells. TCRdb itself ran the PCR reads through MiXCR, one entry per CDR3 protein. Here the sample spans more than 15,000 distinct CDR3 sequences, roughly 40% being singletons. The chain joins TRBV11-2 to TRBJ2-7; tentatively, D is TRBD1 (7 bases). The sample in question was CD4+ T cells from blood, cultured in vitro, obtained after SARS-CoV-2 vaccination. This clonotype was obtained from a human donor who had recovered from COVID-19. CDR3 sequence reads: CASSLAQGGYEQYF. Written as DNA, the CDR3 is TGTGCCAGCAGCTTAGCCCAGGGGGGTTACGAGCAGTACTTC.